A single T cell receptor beta chain is shown here with its context. Its antigen remains unknown. The CDR3 has 10 residues. The V gene lost 10 bases and the J gene lost 8 bases, with 11 bases spanning the gap. Germline assignment: CDR1 SGDLS and CDR2 YYNGEE. These data come from a study of T-cell memory formation after mild COVID-19. Study results and caveats: Of the contracting clones, CD4+ ones lay mainly in CM and EM, and CD8+ ones in EMRA. Confirmation of SARS-CoV-2 specificity was lacking for second-wave clones peaking day 37.

TCR alpha and TCR beta cDNA libraries carrying sample barcodes and UMIs came from 5'RACE with constant-segment primers. From the 5' RACE reads, TCRdb called clonotypes with MiXCR, one entry per CDR3 protein. This table has some 210,000 distinct CDR3 sequences, approximately 20% appearing once. The TCR sequence derives from an adult woman who had mild COVID-19 (a few samples of this study predate the infection). Cell type and time point are not known. Sequencing input: PBMCs or a T cell subset sorted from them (not recorded which). The chain carries TRBV9 and TRBJ2-3; D might be TRBD1 (5 bases). CDR3 loop: CASGPGTQYF. CDR3 bases: TGTGCCTCAGGGCCCGGTACGCAGTATTTT.